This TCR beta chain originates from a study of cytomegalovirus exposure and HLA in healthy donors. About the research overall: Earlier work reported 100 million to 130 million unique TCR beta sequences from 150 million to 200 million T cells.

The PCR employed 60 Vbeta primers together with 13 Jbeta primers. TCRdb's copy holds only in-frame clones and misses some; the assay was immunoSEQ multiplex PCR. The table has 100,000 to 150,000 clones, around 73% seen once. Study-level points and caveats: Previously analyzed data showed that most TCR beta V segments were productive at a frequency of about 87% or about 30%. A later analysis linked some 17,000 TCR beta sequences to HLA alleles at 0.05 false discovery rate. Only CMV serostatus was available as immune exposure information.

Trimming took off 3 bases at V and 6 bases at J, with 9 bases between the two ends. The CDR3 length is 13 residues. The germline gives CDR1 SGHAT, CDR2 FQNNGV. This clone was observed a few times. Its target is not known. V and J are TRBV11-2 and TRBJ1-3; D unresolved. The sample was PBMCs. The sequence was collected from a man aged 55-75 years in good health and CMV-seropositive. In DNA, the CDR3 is TGTGCCAGCAGCTTCGGGGAAGAAAACACCATATATTTT. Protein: CASSFGEENTIYF.